Included here is one TCR beta chain sequence, with context. The antigen this receptor binds is unknown. The CDR3, from cysteine to phenylalanine, totals 14 residues. There is no recorded DNA. CDR1 and CDR2 were assigned from the germline V gene (reference sequence) as GTSNPN and SVGIG. This entry comes from a study of T cells expressing NK-cell markers (dated by TCRdb to the early 2020s). Background for the entire study: In sorted CD3+CD56+NKG2C+, CD3+CD56+NKG2C- and CD3+CD56-NKG2C+ T-cell subsets from eight donors, TCR beta-chain repertoires were profiled. Among the eight sequenced donors, only one was HCMV-seronegative, while the other seven were HCMV-seropositive. The study sequenced eight donors, all healthy volunteers chosen at random: three men and five women. Sequencing of the libraries produced 2 x 150 bp reads on Illumina HiSeq 2000/2500, MiSeq or NextSeq.

HCMV serostatus was determined by detecting HCMV-specific IgG in serum with a commercial ELISA kit. Peripheral blood mononuclear cells were isolated from blood by Ficoll density gradient centrifugation. These reads were obtained on an Illumina HiSeq 2000. The TCR beta cDNA libraries were made using 5'RACE template switching, a step that added both a universal primer site and unique molecular identifiers. Priming for cDNA synthesis came from the TCR beta constant segment, and two successive PCR amplification steps followed. The published analysis was carried out like this. Reads were demultiplexed and grouped by UMI with MIGEC, and clonotypes were assembled and quantified with MiTCR. To exclude erroneous sequences, any TCR cDNA sequence not supported by at least two reads was discarded. The tcR package was used for downstream repertoire analysis, and clonotypes were matched between fractions using CDR3 nucleotide sequence together with V segment. VDJmatch was used to annotate antigen specificity against VDJdb, with one amino acid substitution allowed in CDR3. TCRdb reprocessed the reads into one record per CDR3 protein sequence, lacking DNA. It is TCRdb's table, rather than the study itself, that gives the V and J calls and clone size. This sample's table lists about 300,000 distinct CDR3 sequences. The ten largest clones take up 3.5% to 5% of the sample.

What the authors observed across the whole study: In six donors, the dominant CD3+CD56+NKG2C+ clonotypes were among the top 10 CD8+ clonotypes and accounted for roughly 1.0-7.5% of CD8+ T cells. It remained unclear whether the expanded NKG2C-expressing T cell clones were specific for HCMV antigens. Those dominant clonotypes were again the most abundant among CD3+CD56-NKG2C+ cells in a few donors, at about 28.3-60.1%.

In this chain, TRBV30 is recombined with TRBJ1-6; TCRdb designates TRBD1, a call that cannot be tested without DNA. This sequence was found in a woman between 18 and 70 years old in good health. Sequenced: blood T cells: a sorted CD56 or NKG2C T cell subset, CD4+ or CD8+ T cells, or bulk PBMC T cells (not recorded which). The encoded CDR3 is CAWSAGTVNSPLHF.